A single T cell receptor beta chain is shown here with its context. The data were taken from a study of T cell repertoires in cytomegalovirus infection. Study-level information: Public TCR beta signature analysis indicated the presence of both CMV infection and matching HLA type.

CDR1 and CDR2 from the germline V gene are DFQATT and SNEGSKA (reference sequence). The J segment lost 2 bases and the V segment lost 5 bases, leaving 7 bases of the junction unmatched. The CDR3 contains 14 residues. TCRdb re-called the reads through MiXCR, storing one row per CDR3 protein. The profile covers hundreds of thousands of distinct CDR3 sequences, with 17% appearing a single time and about 12% taken by the ten largest. Input material: PBMCs. This chain uses TRBV20-1 with TRBJ2-3; 7 positions match TRBD1. The TCR originated in a human donor in good health (CMV status not recorded). Some clones in this sample may be carry-over from other donors' samples. The CDR3: CSADRTGDTDTQYF. The CDR3 nucleotides read TGCAGTGCTGATAGGACAGGCGACACAGATACGCAGTATTTT.